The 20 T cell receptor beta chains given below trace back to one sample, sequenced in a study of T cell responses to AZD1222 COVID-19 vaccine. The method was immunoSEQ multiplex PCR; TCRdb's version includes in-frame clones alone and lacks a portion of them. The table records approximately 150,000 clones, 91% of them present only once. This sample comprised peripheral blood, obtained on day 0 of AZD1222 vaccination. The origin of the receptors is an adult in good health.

The CDR3 sequence is CASSPDGGAGAYEQYF. The CDR3 region has the DNA TGTGCCAGCTCACCGGATGGGGGGGCGGGGGCCTACGAGCAGTACTTC. The chain couples TRBV18 to TRBJ2-7; D possibly corresponds to TRBD2 (7 bases). Germline-derived CDR1 and CDR2 are KGHSH and LQKENI. The germline V and J ends were trimmed by 3 bases and 2 bases, with 17 bases remaining between them. The CDR3 contains 16 residues.

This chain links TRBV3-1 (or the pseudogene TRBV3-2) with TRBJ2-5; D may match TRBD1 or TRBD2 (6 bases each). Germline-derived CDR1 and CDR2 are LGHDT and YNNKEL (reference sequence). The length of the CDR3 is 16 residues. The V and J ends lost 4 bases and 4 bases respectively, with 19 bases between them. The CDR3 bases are TGTGCCAGCAGCCCCACCTTCTGGGGGGCCGGAGAGACCCAGTACTTC. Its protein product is CASSPTFWGAGETQYF.

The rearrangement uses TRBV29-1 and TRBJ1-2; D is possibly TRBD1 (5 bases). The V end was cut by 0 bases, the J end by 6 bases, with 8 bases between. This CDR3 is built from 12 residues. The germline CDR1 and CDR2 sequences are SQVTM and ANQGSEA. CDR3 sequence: CSVEEGRNGYTF. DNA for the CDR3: TGCAGCGTTGAAGAGGGGCGGAATGGCTACACCTTC.

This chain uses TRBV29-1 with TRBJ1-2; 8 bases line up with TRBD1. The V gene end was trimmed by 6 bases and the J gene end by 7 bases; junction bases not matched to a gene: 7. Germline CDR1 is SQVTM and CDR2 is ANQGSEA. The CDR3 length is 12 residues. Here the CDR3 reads CSVPTGGFGYTF. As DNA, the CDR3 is TGCAGCGTCCCAACAGGGGGTTTTGGCTACACCTTC.

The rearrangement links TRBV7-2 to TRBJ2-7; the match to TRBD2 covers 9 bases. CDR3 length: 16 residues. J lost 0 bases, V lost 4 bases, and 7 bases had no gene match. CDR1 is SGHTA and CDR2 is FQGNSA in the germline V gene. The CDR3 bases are TGTGCCAGCAGCTCCAGAATACTAGCGGGCTCCTACGAGCAGTACTTC. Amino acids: CASSSRILAGSYEQYF.

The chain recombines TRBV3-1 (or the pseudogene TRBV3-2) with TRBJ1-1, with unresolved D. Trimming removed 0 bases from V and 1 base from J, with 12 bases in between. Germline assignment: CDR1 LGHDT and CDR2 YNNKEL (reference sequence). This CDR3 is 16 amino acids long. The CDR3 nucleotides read TGTGCCAGCAGCCAAGACCTATCCTGGGAGAACACTGAAGCTTTCTTT. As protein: CASSQDLSWENTEAFF.

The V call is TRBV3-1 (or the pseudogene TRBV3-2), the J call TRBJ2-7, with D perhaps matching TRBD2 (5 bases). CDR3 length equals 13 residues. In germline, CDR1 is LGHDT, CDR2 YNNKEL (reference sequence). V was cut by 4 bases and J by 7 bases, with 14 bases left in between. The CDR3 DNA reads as TGTGCCAGCAGCCCGAAGGGTCGGGATGAGCAGTACTTC. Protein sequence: CASSPKGRDEQYF.

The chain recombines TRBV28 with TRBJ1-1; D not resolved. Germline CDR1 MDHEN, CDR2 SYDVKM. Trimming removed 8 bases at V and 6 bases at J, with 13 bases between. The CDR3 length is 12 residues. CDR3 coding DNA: TGTGCCAGCCTAAGGTCAGGACCTGAAGCTTTCTTT. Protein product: CASLRSGPEAFF. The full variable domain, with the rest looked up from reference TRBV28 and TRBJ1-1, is DVKVTQSSRYLVKRTGEKVFLECVQDMDHENMFWYRQDPGLGLRLIYFSYDVKMKEKGDIPEGYSVSREKKERFSLILESASTNQTSMYLCASLRSGPEAFFGQGTRLTVV.

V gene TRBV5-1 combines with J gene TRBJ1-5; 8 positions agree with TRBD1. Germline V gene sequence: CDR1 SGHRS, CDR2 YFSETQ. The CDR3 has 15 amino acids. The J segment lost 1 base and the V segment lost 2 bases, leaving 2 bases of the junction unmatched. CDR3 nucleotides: TGCGCCAGCAGCTTAACAGGGGGAAGCAATCAGCCCCAGCATTTT. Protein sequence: CASSLTGGSNQPQHF.

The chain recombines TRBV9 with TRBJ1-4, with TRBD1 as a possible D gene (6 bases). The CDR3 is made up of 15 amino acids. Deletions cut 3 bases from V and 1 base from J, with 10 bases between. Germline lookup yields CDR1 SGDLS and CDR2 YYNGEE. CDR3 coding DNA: TGTGCCAGCAGCGCAGGGGTAGGAACTAATGAAAAACTGTTTTTT. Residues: CASSAGVGTNEKLFF. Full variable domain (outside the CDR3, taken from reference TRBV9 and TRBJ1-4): DSGVTQTPKHLITATGQRVTLRCSPRSGDLSVYWYQQSLDQGLQFLIQYYNGEERAKGNILERFSAQQFPDLHSELNLSSLELGDSALYFCASSAGVGTNEKLFFGSGTQLSVL.

The chain's CDR3 is CASSPQIHYMNTEAFF. The CDR3 bases are TGTGCCAGCAGCCCACAGATTCACTACATGAACACTGAAGCTTTCTTT. This rearrangement joins TRBV7-9 to TRBJ1-1; D ambiguous. This CDR3 comprises 16 residues. Germline lookup yields CDR1 SEHNR and CDR2 FQNEAQ (reference sequence). Trimming stripped 5 bases from V and 0 bases from J, with 16 bases between.

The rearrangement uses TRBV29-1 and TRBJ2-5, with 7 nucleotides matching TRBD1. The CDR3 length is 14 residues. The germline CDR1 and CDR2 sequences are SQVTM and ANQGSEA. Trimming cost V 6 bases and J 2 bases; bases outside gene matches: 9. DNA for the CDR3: TGCAGCGTCGCACAGGGGATCCTTCAAGAGACCCAGTACTTC. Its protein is CSVAQGILQETQYF.

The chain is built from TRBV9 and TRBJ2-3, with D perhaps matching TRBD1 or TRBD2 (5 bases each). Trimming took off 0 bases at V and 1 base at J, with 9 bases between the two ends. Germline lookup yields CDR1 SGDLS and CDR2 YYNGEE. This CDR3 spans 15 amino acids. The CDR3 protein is CASSVDWDGTDTQYF. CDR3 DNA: TGTGCCAGCAGCGTAGACTGGGACGGCACAGATACGCAGTATTTT.

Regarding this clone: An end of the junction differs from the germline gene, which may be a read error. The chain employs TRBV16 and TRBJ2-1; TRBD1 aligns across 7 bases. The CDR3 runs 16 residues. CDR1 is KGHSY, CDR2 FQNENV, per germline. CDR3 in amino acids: CASSKSRGRGYDEQFF. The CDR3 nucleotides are TGTGCCAGCAGCAAATCCCGCGGCAGGGGGTACGATGAGCAGTTCTTC.

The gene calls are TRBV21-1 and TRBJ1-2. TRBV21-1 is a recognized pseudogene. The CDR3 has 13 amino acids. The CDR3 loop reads CASTGRTNYGYTF. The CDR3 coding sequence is TGTGCCAGCACCGGACGCACCAACTATGGCTACACCTTC.

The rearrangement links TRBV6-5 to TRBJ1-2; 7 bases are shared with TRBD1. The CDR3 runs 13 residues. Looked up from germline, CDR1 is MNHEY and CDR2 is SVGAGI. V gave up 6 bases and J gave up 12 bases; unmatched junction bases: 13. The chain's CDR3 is CASSSPNDRANTF. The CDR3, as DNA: TGTGCCAGCAGCTCTCCGAACGACAGGGCTAACACCTTC.

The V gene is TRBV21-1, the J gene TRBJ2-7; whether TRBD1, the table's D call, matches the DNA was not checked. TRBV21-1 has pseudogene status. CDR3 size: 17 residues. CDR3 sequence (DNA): TGTGCCAGCAGCAAATTGGGTTCAGGGGCGTCCACCTACGAGCAGTACTTC. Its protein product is CASSKLGSGASTYEQYF.

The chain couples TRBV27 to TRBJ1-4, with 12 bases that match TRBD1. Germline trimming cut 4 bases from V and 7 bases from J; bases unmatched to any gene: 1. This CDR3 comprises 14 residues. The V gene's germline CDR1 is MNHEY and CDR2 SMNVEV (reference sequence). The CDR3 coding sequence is TGTGCCAGCAGTTCGGGACAGGGGGCTGAAAAACTGTTTTTT. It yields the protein CASSSGQGAEKLFF.

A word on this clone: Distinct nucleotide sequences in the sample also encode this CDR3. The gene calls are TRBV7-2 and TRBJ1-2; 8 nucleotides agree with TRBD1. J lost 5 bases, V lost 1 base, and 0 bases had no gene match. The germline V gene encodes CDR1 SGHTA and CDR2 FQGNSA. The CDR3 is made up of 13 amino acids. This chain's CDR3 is CASSLGQGYGYTF. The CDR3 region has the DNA TGTGCCAGCAGCTTAGGACAGGGGTATGGCTACACCTTC.

The CDR3 spells CASSQGTALNEKLFF. The DNA of the CDR3 is TGCGCCAGCAGCCAAGGGACAGCGCTTAATGAAAAACTGTTTTTT. The V gene is TRBV4-1, the J gene TRBJ1-4; perhaps TRBD1 as D (6 bases). The V end lost 1 base, the J end lost 4 bases, and 10 bases lay between the germline ends. This CDR3 has 15 amino acids. CDR1 MGHRA and CDR2 YSYEKL come from the germline V gene.